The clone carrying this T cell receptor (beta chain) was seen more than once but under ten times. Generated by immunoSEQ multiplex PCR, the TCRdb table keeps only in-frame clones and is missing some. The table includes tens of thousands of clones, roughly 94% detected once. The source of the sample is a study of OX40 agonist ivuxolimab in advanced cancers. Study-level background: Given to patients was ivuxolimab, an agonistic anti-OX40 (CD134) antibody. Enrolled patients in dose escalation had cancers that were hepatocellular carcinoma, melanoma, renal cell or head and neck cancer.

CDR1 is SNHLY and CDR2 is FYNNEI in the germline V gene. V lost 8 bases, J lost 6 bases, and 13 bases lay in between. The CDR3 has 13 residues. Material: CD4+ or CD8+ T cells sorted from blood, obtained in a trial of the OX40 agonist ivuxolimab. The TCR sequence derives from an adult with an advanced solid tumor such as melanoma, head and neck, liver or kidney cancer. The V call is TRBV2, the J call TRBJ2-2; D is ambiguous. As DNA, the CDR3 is TGTGCCAGCTCGGCCCTAATGCCCGGGGAGCTGTTTTTT. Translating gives CASSALMPGELFF.